Listed below are T cell receptor beta chains from one sample, sequenced in a study of T cell changes during pregnancy in multiple sclerosis. Clones were sequenced by immunoSEQ multiplex PCR, and TCRdb holds only the in-frame ones, with some missing. Among some 37,000 clones listed, 80% to 95% were seen once. Sequencing used CD4+ T cells from peripheral blood mononuclear cells, obtained after pregnancy. The receptor set was obtained from a female donor in good health, enrolled as a control in a pregnancy study. Each CDR3 is given with its conserved first and last residue. Fields, in order: V gene, D gene, clone size, J gene, CDR3 DNA, CDR3 protein. The D gene is left open where the match is weak. Some rows have no size entry. The others give once, few or many, or a class for an expanded clone.

>TRBV7-9|TRBD1|.|TRBJ1-2
TGTGCCAGCAGCTTTCCAGAGGGGGCGCGGGGCTACACCTTC
CASSFPEGARGYTF
>TRBV5-4|TRBD1|.|TRBJ2-5
TGTGCCAGCAGCCCGAAGGGGGCAAAAGAGACCCAGTACTTC
CASSPKGAKETQYF
>TRBV5-6|TRBD2|.|TRBJ2-7
TGTGCCAGCAGCTTGCTCGGGGGGGGCTCCTACGAGCAGTACTTC
CASSLLGGGSYEQYF
>TRBV9|.|.|TRBJ2-2
TGTGCCAGCCACCCCAAGAACTTGATTGCGGTCGGGGTTACCGGGGAGCTGTTTTTT
CASHPKNLIAVGVTGELFF
>TRBV11-2|.|.|TRBJ1-2
TGTGCCAGCAGCTTCCTTCCCCAGAGGGGGTCCTTCTATGGCTACACCTTC
CASSFLPQRGSFYGYTF
>TRBV7-9|.|.|TRBJ1-1
TGTGCCAGCAGCTTGTATTCAGTGAACACTGAAGCTTTCTTT
CASSLYSVNTEAFF
>TRBV30|.|.|TRBJ2-5
TGTGCCTGGAGTGCAGCGGACCAAAGATCGACCCAGTACTTC
CAWSAADQRSTQYF
>TRBV5-1|TRBD1|.|TRBJ1-2
TGCGCCAGCAGCTCGACAGGGAACTATGGCTACACCTTC
CASSSTGNYGYTF
>TRBV5-6|.|.|TRBJ1-5
TGTGCCAGCAGCCCGGGGTCCCGGCCCAATCAGCCCCAGCATTTT
CASSPGSRPNQPQHF
>TRBV27|TRBD1|.|TRBJ1-2
TGTGCCAGCAGTCCCCGGGACAGTAGAGGCTACACCTTC
CASSPRDSRGYTF
>TRBV10-1|.|.|TRBJ2-1
TGCGCCAGCAGTGGGAATCGGGGGGCAAAAAATGAGCAGTTCTTC
CASSGNRGAKNEQFF
>TRBV20-1|.|.|TRBJ1-2
TGCAGTGCTCCCGCCAGCTATGGCTACACCTTC
CSAPASYGYTF
>TRBV5-6|.|.|TRBJ1-1
TGTGCCAGCAGCCGGGGGTGGACTGAAGCTTTCTTT
CASSRGWTEAFF
>TRBV18|TRBD1|.|TRBJ2-7
TGTGCCAGCTCACCCGGGACAGGGACCTACGAGCAGTACTTC
CASSPGTGTYEQYF
>TRBV2|.|.|TRBJ1-5
TGTGCCAGCAGTGTTCTAGATCAGCCCCAGCATTTT
CASSVLDQPQHF
>TRBV18|TRBD1|.|TRBJ1-3
TGTGCCAGCTCACCCCTCGACAGGGGGACCACCATATATTTT
CASSPLDRGTTIYF
>TRBV27|.|once|TRBJ1-5
TGTGCCAGCAGATACACAGGGAGTCAGCCCCAGCATTTT
CASRYTGSQPQHF
>TRBV9|.|.|TRBJ2-7
TGTGCCAGCAGCGCCGCCGAGGGGGGGTTTGGGGACGAGCAGTACTTC
CASSAAEGGFGDEQYF
>TRBV30|.|once|TRBJ1-4
TGTGCCTGGAGTGTAAATCGCGGGGGGGGCGGGAAACTGTTTTTT
CAWSVNRGGGGKLFF
>TRBV29-1|TRBD1|.|TRBJ1-2
TGCAGCACTGGACAGGGGCGAGGCTACACCTTC
CSTGQGRGYTF
>TRBV6-5|TRBD2|.|TRBJ2-5
TGTGCCAGCAGTGGGGGACTACCCAGACGGGTGACCCAGTACTTC
CASSGGLPRRVTQYF
>TRBV11-3|.|.|TRBJ2-3
TGTGCCAGCAGCCTTCGGACTAGCACAGATACGCAGTATTTT
CASSLRTSTDTQYF
>TRBV30|.|.|TRBJ1-3
TGTGCCTGGAGAGCTTGGGACTCCAGCTCTGGAAACACCATATATTTT
CAWRAWDSSSGNTIYF
>TRBV2|.|.|TRBJ2-2
TGTGCCAGCAGTGAATCGCGGACCGGGGAGCTGTTTTTT
CASSESRTGELFF
>TRBV19|TRBD2|.|TRBJ2-1
TGTGCCAGTAGAAGGTTCGAGCGGGAGTTAGATGAGCAGTTCTTC
CASRRFERELDEQFF
>TRBV7-8|.|.|TRBJ1-2
TGTGCCAGCAGCCCTGACACTTACTATGGCTACACCTTC
CASSPDTYYGYTF
>TRBV29-1|.|.|TRBJ2-7
TGCAGCGTTGCAGGAACCTACGAGCAGTACTTC
CSVAGTYEQYF
>TRBV7-2|TRBD2|.|TRBJ2-3
TGTGCCAGCAGCTTAGGAGGGACTAGCGGGACCGATACGCAGTATTTT
CASSLGGTSGTDTQYF
>TRBV10-1|.|.|TRBJ2-5
TGCGCCAGCAGTGAGGAGGGGAGGTGGGAGACCCAGTACTTC
CASSEEGRWETQYF
>TRBV25-1|TRBD1|.|TRBJ1-2
TGTGCCAGCAATCCAGCCGGGACAGCTTATGGCTACACCTTC
CASNPAGTAYGYTF
>TRBV27|.|.|TRBJ2-1
TGTGCCAGTTCCCTGGGGCAGGGCAACTACAATGAGCAGTTCTTC
CASSLGQGNYNEQFF
>TRBV6-1|.|.|TRBJ2-3
TGTGCCAGCAGTGCGAAGGGAGGAGATACGCAGTATTTT
CASSAKGGDTQYF
>TRBV30|TRBD1|once|TRBJ1-5
TGTGCCTGGGGACAGGGCGTCGGACCCCAGCATTTT
CAWGQGVGPQHF
>TRBV10-3|.|.|TRBJ2-7
TGTGCCGCGCGAACTTACGAGCAGTACTTC
CAARTYEQYF
>TRBV6-5|TRBD2|.|TRBJ2-7
TGTGCCATCCCCGAGAAGGGACTAGCGGTTTACGAGCAGTACTTC
CAIPEKGLAVYEQYF
>TRBV9|.|.|TRBJ1-3
TGTGCCAGCAGCGTAGGGGGCGGTACTGGAAACACCATATATTTT
CASSVGGGTGNTIYF
>TRBV7-2|.|.|TRBJ2-1
TGTGCCAGCAGCTTAGACGGGGGCTACAATGAGCAGTTCTTC
CASSLDGGYNEQFF
>TRBV18|.|.|TRBJ2-2
TGTGCCAGCTCCAGAGGATCGGGACAGAACACCGGGGAGCTGTTTTTT
CASSRGSGQNTGELFF
>TRBV30|TRBD1|.|TRBJ1-2
TGTGCCTGGACCTCGCCGGGACAGGGGAACTATGGCTACACCTTC
CAWTSPGQGNYGYTF
>TRBV28|.|once|TRBJ2-7
TGTGCCAGCAGTTGGGGGGGAGGGGGGTCCTACGAGCAGTACTTC
CASSWGGGGSYEQYF